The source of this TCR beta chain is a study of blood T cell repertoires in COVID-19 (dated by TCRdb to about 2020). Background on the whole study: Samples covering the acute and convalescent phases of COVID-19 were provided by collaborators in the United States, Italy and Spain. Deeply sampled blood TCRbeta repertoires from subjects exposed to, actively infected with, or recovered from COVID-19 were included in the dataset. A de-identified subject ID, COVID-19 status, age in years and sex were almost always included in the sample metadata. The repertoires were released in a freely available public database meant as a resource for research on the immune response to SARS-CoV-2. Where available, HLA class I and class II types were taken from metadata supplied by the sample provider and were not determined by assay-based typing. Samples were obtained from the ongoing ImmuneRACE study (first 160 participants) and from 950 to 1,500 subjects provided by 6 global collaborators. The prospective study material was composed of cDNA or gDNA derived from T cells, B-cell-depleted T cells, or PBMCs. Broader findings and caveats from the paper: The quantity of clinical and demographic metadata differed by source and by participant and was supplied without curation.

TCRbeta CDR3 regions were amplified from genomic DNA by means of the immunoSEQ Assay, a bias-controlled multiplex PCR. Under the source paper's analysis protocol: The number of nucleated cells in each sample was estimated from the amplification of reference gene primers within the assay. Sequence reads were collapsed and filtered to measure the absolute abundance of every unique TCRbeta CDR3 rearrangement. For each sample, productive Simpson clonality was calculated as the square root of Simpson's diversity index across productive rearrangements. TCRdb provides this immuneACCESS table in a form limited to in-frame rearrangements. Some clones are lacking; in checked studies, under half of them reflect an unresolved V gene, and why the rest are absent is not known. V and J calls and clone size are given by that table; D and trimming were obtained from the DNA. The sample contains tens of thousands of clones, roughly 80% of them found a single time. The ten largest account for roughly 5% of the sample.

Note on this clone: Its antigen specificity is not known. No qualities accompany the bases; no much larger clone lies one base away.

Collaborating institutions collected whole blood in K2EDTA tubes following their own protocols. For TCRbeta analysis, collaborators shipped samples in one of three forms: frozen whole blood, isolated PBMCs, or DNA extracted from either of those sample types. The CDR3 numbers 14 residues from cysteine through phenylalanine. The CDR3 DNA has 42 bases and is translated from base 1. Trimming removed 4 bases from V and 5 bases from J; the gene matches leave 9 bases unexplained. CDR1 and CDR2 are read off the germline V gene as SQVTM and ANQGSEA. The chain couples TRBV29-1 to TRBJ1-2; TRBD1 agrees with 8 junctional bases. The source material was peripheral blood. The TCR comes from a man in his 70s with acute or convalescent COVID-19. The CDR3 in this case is CSVAPGQVPYGYTF. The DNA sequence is TGCAGCGTTGCACCGGGACAGGTTCCTTATGGCTACACCTTC.